This T cell receptor beta chain was sequenced during a study of beta chain features in type 1 diabetes. From germline, CDR1 is SNHLY and CDR2 FYNNEI. There are 13 residues in the CDR3. V was clipped by 4 bases and J by 5 bases, with 11 bases between them. The investigators reverse transcribed all of the isolated RNA, so they sequenced expressed TCRB transcripts. Sequencing used immunoSEQ multiplex PCR; TCRdb keeps in-frame clones, though not all of them. The table includes roughly 500,000 clones, 30% detected once. Averaging roughly 120 mL, one heparinised blood draw came from each individual donor. Sequenced input: naive CD4+ T cells from blood. This TCR was sampled from a man between 18 and 35 years old in good health. The rearrangement joins TRBV2 to TRBJ2-5, with D hard to call. The CDR3 region is CASSGIPQETQYF. Here the CDR3 DNA reads TGTGCCAGCAGTGGTATACCCCAGGAGACCCAGTACTTC.